A single sample is the source of the 16 T cell receptor beta chains below, sequenced in a study of TIL therapy for anti-PD-1-resistant metastatic lung cancer. The immunoSEQ assay was v3. The repertoire was sequenced with immunoSEQ multiplex PCR; TCRdb's copy has only in-frame clones and lacks some. Of about 43,000 clones in the sample, 79% were seen once. Time point in this sample: pre-treatment sample, taken before nivolumab and TIL therapy. This sample comprised blood, obtained at baseline. These receptors were obtained from a man aged 70 or older with non-small cell lung cancer.

This clone was seen a few times. This chain links TRBV29-1 with TRBJ1-1; D is undetermined. CDR1 and CDR2 from the germline V gene are SQVTM and ANQGSEA. The ends were cut back, 4 bases at V and 2 bases at J, with 11 bases in the middle. The CDR3 loop spans 13 amino acids. The CDR3 DNA follows: TGCAGCGTTGGATCGCAGTCAAACACTGAAGCTTTCTTT. It specifies CSVGSQSNTEAFF. The variable domain in full, with the rest retrieved from reference TRBV29-1 and TRBJ1-1, is SAVISQKPSRDICQRGTSLTIQCQVDSQVTMMFWYRQQPGQSLTLIATANQGSEATYESGFVIDKFPISRPNLTFSTLTVSNMSPEDSSIYLCSVGSQSNTEAFFGQGTRLTVV.

The chain carries TRBV20-1 and TRBJ1-2; D uncertain. The CDR3 spans 11 residues. Between the trimmed V and J ends, which lost 2 bases and 2 bases, there was a span of 3 bases. CDR1 is DFQATT and CDR2 is SNEGSKA in the germline V gene (reference sequence). The CDR3 DNA sequence: TGCAGTGCTAGATCAAACTATGGCTACACCTTC. Encoded protein: CSARSNYGYTF.

The chain links TRBV2 to TRBJ1-1; 10 bases are a match to TRBD1. The CDR3 sequence is 14 residues long. Germline lookup yields CDR1 SNHLY and CDR2 FYNNEI. V was clipped by 6 bases and J by 5 bases; unmatched bases: 6. This chain's CDR3 is CASRAGTGETEAFF. In DNA form, the CDR3 reads TGTGCCAGCAGAGCCGGGACAGGGGAAACTGAAGCTTTCTTT.

The chain has TRBV6-1 and TRBJ2-3; D unresolved. Per the germline V gene, CDR1 is MNHNS and CDR2 is SASEGT. The CDR3 length is 13 residues. Trimming removed 0 bases at V and 6 bases at J, with 7 bases between. Here the CDR3 DNA reads TGTGCCAGCAGTGAAGCGCTTGAGGATACGCAGTATTTT. This codes for CASSEALEDTQYF.

The V gene is TRBV7-9, the J gene TRBJ2-2; tentatively, D is TRBD1 (5 bases). Germline values: CDR1 SEHNR, CDR2 FQNEAQ (reference sequence). With 1 base removed from V and 0 bases from J, the gap between germline ends came to 9 bases. The CDR3 is 16 amino acids. The DNA for the CDR3 is TGTGCCAGCAGCTTAGGACAGTTCGCGAACACCGGGGAGCTGTTTTTT. Translating gives CASSLGQFANTGELFF.

This chain uses TRBV5-8 with TRBJ1-1; no clear D. CDR1 and CDR2 from the germline V gene are SGHTS and YDEGEE. CDR3 length: 13 amino acids. V gave up 4 bases and J gave up 3 bases, with 10 bases separating them. The CDR3 loop reads CASSPTWDTEAFF. The CDR3 DNA sequence: TGTGCCAGCAGCCCCACGTGGGACACTGAAGCTTTCTTT. Based on the CDR3 plus reference TRBV5-8 and TRBJ1-1, the full variable domain is EAGVTQSPTHLIKTRGQQATLRCSPISGHTSVYWYQQALGLGLQFLLWYDEGEERNRGNFPPRFSGRQFPNYSSELNVNALELEDSALYLCASSPTWDTEAFFGQGTRLTVV.

This sequence joins TRBV5-1 and TRBJ1-1; D gene ambiguous. The CDR3 totals 15 residues. Germline V gene lookup returns CDR1 SGHRS and CDR2 YFSETQ. The V end lost 2 bases, the J end lost 0 bases, and 11 bases lay between the germline ends. CDR3 nucleotide sequence: TGCGCCAGCAGCTTCTTAACACCAGTGAACACTGAAGCTTTCTTT. Its protein product is CASSFLTPVNTEAFF.

The gene calls are TRBV11-2 and TRBJ2-1; 12 nucleotides agree with TRBD2. Germline values: CDR1 SGHAT, CDR2 FQNNGV. Losses at the gene ends were 5 bases for V and 7 bases for J; bases not matched to a gene: 12. CDR3 length: 17 residues. DNA of the CDR3: TGTGCCAGCAGCATTCTACTGGGGACTAGCGGGCCTAATGAGCAGTTCTTC. Amino acids: CASSILLGTSGPNEQFF.

This sequence joins TRBV4-1 and TRBJ1-1; D is undetermined. CDR3 length: 15 amino acids. Germline CDR1 and CDR2: MGHRA and YSYEKL. Between the trimmed V and J ends, which lost 4 bases and 0 bases, there was a span of 12 bases. CDR3 DNA sequence: TGCGCCAGCAGCCCGCACCTCCCGATGAACACTGAAGCTTTCTTT. This encodes CASSPHLPMNTEAFF.

This clone was seen a handful of times. The rearrangement joins TRBV28 to TRBJ2-7, with D possibly called TRBD1 or TRBD2 (6 bases each). Per the germline V gene, CDR1 is MDHEN and CDR2 is SYDVKM. Trimming shortened V by 5 bases and J by 4 bases, and 12 bases separated the two germline ends. CDR3 length: 13 residues. DNA for the CDR3: TGTGCCAGCAGTGGTCAGGGGAGGTACGAGCAGTACTTC. This gives the protein CASSGQGRYEQYF.

The chain joins TRBV7-2 to TRBJ2-6, with 8 bases fitting TRBD1. V shed 5 bases, J shed 0 bases, and the junction held 6 bases outside the gene matches. The CDR3 covers 17 residues. Germline V gene sequence: CDR1 SGHTA, CDR2 FQGNSA. CDR3: CASSVGQAPSGANVLTF. CDR3 DNA sequence: TGTGCCAGCAGCGTGGGACAGGCCCCCTCTGGGGCCAACGTCCTGACTTTC.

CDR3 in amino acids: CASSLRTGSNTEAFF. DNA of the CDR3: TGTGCCAGCAGTCTCCGGACAGGGTCGAACACTGAAGCTTTCTTT. V and J are TRBV6-6 and TRBJ1-1; 8 positions agree with TRBD1. Losses at the gene ends were 5 bases for V and 1 base for J; bases not matched to a gene: 6. From germline, CDR1 is MNHNY and CDR2 SVGAGI (reference sequence). The CDR3 runs to 15 residues.

The chain links TRBV2 to TRBJ1-5; a weak D match, TRBD1 (6 bases). V was cut by 6 bases and J by 0 bases, with 12 bases left in between. Germline CDR1 reads SNHLY; CDR2 reads FYNNEI. The CDR3 contains 15 residues. This chain's CDR3 is CASSPTGNSNQPQHF. In DNA form, the CDR3 reads TGTGCCAGCAGCCCAACAGGGAATAGCAATCAGCCCCAGCATTTT.

V and J are TRBV7-3 and TRBJ2-3; 7 bases agree with TRBD1. Losses at the gene ends were 0 bases for V and 5 bases for J; bases not matched to a gene: 8. Germline CDR1 reads SGHTA; CDR2 reads FQGTGA. CDR3 length: 16 amino acids. CDR3 protein: CASSLTATGSGDTQYF. The CDR3 bases are TGTGCCAGCAGCTTAACGGCGACAGGGTCGGGAGATACGCAGTATTTT.

This clone has just a few counts. V gene TRBV27 combines with J gene TRBJ2-1; D is possibly TRBD1 (8 bases). The CDR3 contains 16 residues. CDR1 and CDR2 (germline): MNHEY, SMNVEV (reference sequence). The ends were cut back, 5 bases at V and 12 bases at J, with 26 bases in the middle. CDR3: CASSHFRDRSGGGQFF. CDR3 DNA: TGTGCCAGCAGTCACTTTCGGGACAGGTCAGGGGGGGGGCAGTTCTTC.

The rearrangement links TRBV14 to TRBJ2-2, with 11 bases aligning to TRBD2. The CDR3 extends over 18 amino acids. Looked up from germline, CDR1 is SGHDN and CDR2 is FVKESK. V lost 4 bases to trimming and J lost 1 base; unmatched junction nucleotides: 8. CDR3 DNA: TGTGCCAGCAGCCGGATAGCGGGAGGGCCGATGAACACCGGGGAGCTGTTTTTT. Translating gives CASSRIAGGPMNTGELFF.